The 28 T cell receptor beta chains in this list originate from one sample, sequenced in a study of blood T cells in healthy people across ages. Alongside a J-beta primer mix, a sample-barcoded 5' primer served in a second PCR lasting about 7 to 11 cycles. Via MiXCR, TCRdb re-called the 5' RACE reads, giving one row per CDR3 protein. The data hold over 300,000 distinct CDR3 sequences, with 52% observed a single time. Sequences were obtained from blood. The receptors here all came from a man aged 60 to 69 in good health.

This clonotype was found once. This chain uses TRBV29-1 with TRBJ2-1; D unclear. Germline CDR1 and CDR2: SQVTM and ANQGSEA. This CDR3 spans 9 amino acids. V dropped 4 bases and J dropped 12 bases, with 7 bases sitting between them. Written as DNA, the CDR3 is TGCAGCGTTGCCCGGATGCAGTTCTTC. Its protein is CSVARMQFF.

This sequence joins TRBV29-1 and TRBJ1-2; D is undetermined. Between the trimmed V and J ends, which lost 8 bases and 5 bases, there was a span of 15 bases. The germline gives CDR1 SQVTM, CDR2 ANQGSEA. The CDR3 is 12 residues long. CDR3 amino acids: CSLTRTEYGYTF. The CDR3 bases are TGCAGCTTGACCAGGACCGAGTATGGCTACACCTTC.

This sequence joins TRBV7-9 and TRBJ2-3; D gene uncertain. The CDR3 loop spans 16 amino acids. Germline-derived CDR1 and CDR2 are SEHNR and FQNEAQ (reference sequence). V lost 4 bases and J lost 1, with 15 bases in between. The CDR3: CASSSPIGPGTDTQYF. In DNA, the CDR3 is TGTGCCAGCAGCTCACCGATAGGGCCCGGCACAGATACGCAGTATTTT. Full variable domain (missing parts from reference TRBV7-9 and TRBJ2-3): DTGVSQNPRHKITKRGQNVTFRCDPISEHNRLYWYRQTLGQGPEFLTYFQNEAQLEKSRLLSDRFSAERPKGSFSTLEIQRTEQGDSAMYLCASSSPIGPGTDTQYFGPGTRLTVL.

The chain uses TRBV20-1 and TRBJ2-1; 11 bases line up with TRBD2. Germline trimming cut 2 bases from V and 9 bases from J; bases unmatched to any gene: 9. Germline V gene lookup returns CDR1 DFQATT and CDR2 SNEGSKA (reference sequence). The CDR3 loop spans 15 amino acids. The CDR3 sequence: CSARRPGLADGEQFF. In nucleotides, the CDR3 is TGCAGTGCTAGACGTCCGGGACTAGCGGACGGTGAGCAGTTCTTC.

This clonotype was observed a handful of times. The chain has TRBV7-2 and TRBJ2-4; D unclear. The closer fit of TRBJ2-7 to the DNA end suggests the J call may be wrong. CDR1 SGHTA and CDR2 FQGNSA come from the germline V gene. The CDR3 consists of 11 residues. The CDR3 region has the DNA TGTGCCAGCAGCCCATTGTTCGAGCAGTACTTC. It encodes CASSPLFEQYF.

J is TRBJ1-1 and V is TRBV11-2; no reliable D call. Germline V gives CDR1 SGHAT, CDR2 FQNNGV. This CDR3 contains 14 residues. V dropped 0 bases and J dropped 3 bases, with 8 bases sitting between them. In DNA form, the CDR3 reads TGTGCCAGCAGCTTAGAGGCTCGGGACACTGAAGCTTTCTTT. Translation gives CASSLEARDTEAFF.

The rearrangement joins TRBV12-3 or TRBV12-4 to TRBJ1-5; 8 bases match TRBD1. The length of the CDR3 is 14 residues. After removal of 6 bases from V and 4 bases from J, the junction contained 5 bases not matched to a gene. Here the CDR3 DNA reads TGTGCCAGCAGCCAGACAGGGGCTAATCAGCCCCAGCATTTT. This sequence encodes CASSQTGANQPQHF.

This clonotype was observed a handful of times. The chain employs TRBV11-2 and TRBJ1-4; D ambiguous. The V gene's germline CDR1 is SGHAT and CDR2 FQNNGV. Trimming removed 4 bases from V and 5 bases from J, with 17 bases in between. CDR3 length: 16 amino acids. The DNA for the CDR3 is TGTGCCAGCAGCTCTCCGGGTCCTGGATACAATGAAAAACTGTTTTTT. Amino acids: CASSSPGPGYNEKLFF.

CDR3 sequence reads: CAISDTNHGYTF. CDR3 in DNA: TGTGCCATCAGTGACACCAACCATGGCTACACCTTC. V is TRBV10-3 and J is TRBJ1-2; D unresolved. V was trimmed by 3 bases and J by 6 bases, leaving 8 bases between them. The CDR3 has 12 residues. CDR1 and CDR2 (germline): ENHRY, SYGVKD.

The chain links TRBV20-1 to TRBJ1-5; the D is unclear. This CDR3 region has 13 residues. Germline V lookup: CDR1 DFQATT, CDR2 SNEGSKA (reference sequence). Trimming removed 6 bases from V and 3 bases from J, with 12 bases in between. CDR3 amino acids: CSAAADSNQPQHF. CDR3 coding DNA: TGCAGTGCAGCGGCAGACTCCAATCAGCCCCAGCATTTT.

To note about this clonotype: The junction does not match germline at one end; this may be a read error. CDR3 in DNA: TGTGCCAGCAGTGCGACAGGGGTCAAAAACATTCAGCACTTC. This translates into CASSATGVKNIQHF. The chain joins TRBV12-3 or TRBV12-4 to TRBJ2-4; 8 bases are a match to TRBD1. The CDR3 contains 14 residues.

This chain connects TRBV5-6 to TRBJ2-7, with D perhaps matching TRBD1 (5 bases). CDR3 length equals 13 residues. Trimming shortened V by 1 base and J by 2 bases, and 7 bases separated the two germline ends. Germline V gene data show CDR1 as SGHDT and CDR2 as YYEEEE. The CDR3 loop is CASSLQGPYEQYF. The CDR3 DNA is TGTGCCAGCAGCTTGCAGGGTCCCTACGAGCAGTACTTC.

The rearrangement uses TRBV20-1 and TRBJ1-2; D perhaps matches TRBD1 (5 bases). This CDR3 has 14 amino acids. V lost 4 bases to trimming and J lost 6 bases, with 18 bases between them. CDR1 is DFQATT, CDR2 SNEGSKA, per germline (reference sequence). CDR3 nucleotide sequence: TGCAGTGCTACCCCCGGGGCGTCTTTGGATGGCTACACCTTC. Encoded protein: CSATPGASLDGYTF.

The CDR3 loop reads CASSASVPGGNNEQFF. Here the CDR3 DNA reads TGTGCCAGCAGTGCTAGCGTCCCGGGGGGGAACAATGAGCAGTTCTTC. J is TRBJ2-1 and V is TRBV2; 8 nucleotides align to TRBD2. CDR1 and CDR2 from the germline V gene are SNHLY and FYNNEI. J gave up 5 bases and V 4 bases, and 10 bases lay outside the gene matches. The CDR3 has 16 amino acids.

This clonotype has only a few counts. The J gene is TRBJ1-6, the V gene TRBV9; D not resolved. Germline V gives CDR1 SGDLS, CDR2 YYNGEE. This CDR3 is built from 15 residues. V was clipped by 0 bases and J by 6 bases, with 10 bases between them. The CDR3 sequence is CASSVGPNVNSPLHF. DNA of the CDR3: TGTGCCAGCAGCGTAGGACCCAACGTTAATTCACCCCTCCACTTT.

V gene TRBV12-3 or TRBV12-4 combines with J gene TRBJ2-3; 15 bases line up with TRBD2. CDR3 length equals 18 residues. Losses at the gene ends were 6 bases for V and 0 bases for J; bases not matched to a gene: 7. CDR3 in DNA: TGTGCCAGCAGGCCGGGACTAGCGGGAGGCGGAAGCACAGATACGCAGTATTTT. Amino acid sequence: CASRPGLAGGGSTDTQYF.

The V and J genes are TRBV24-1 and TRBJ2-3; possibly TRBD1 for D (6 bases). Trimming removed 5 bases from V and 2 bases from J, with 10 bases in between. Germline V gene lookup returns CDR1 KGHDR and CDR2 SFDVKD. CDR3 length equals 14 residues. CDR3 sequence (DNA): TGTGCCACCAGTGGGGCAGGGGTCACAGATACGCAGTATTTT. This gives the protein CATSGAGVTDTQYF.

This clonotype has more than one count but fewer than ten. The chain links TRBV2 to TRBJ2-7; D not resolved. The CDR3 runs to 11 residues. Germline V gene sequence: CDR1 SNHLY, CDR2 FYNNEI. The germline V and J ends were trimmed by 3 bases and 7 bases, with 7 bases remaining between them. DNA of the CDR3: TGTGCCAGCAGTGACCCCGGGGAGCAGTACTTC. Amino acid sequence: CASSDPGEQYF.

This clonotype has a handful of counts. The chain recombines TRBV4-2 with TRBJ2-5; possibly TRBD1 for D (5 bases). The CDR3 spans 14 residues. The V end lost 2 bases, the J end lost 9 bases, and 16 bases lay between the germline ends. Germline V lookup: CDR1 LGHNA, CDR2 YNFKEQ. The CDR3 DNA is TGTGCCAGCAGCCAACGAGACAGTTTTGGGGCCCAGTACTTC. This sequence encodes CASSQRDSFGAQYF.

The V and J genes are TRBV9 and TRBJ2-4; TRBD1 aligns across 7 bases. The J call is in doubt because the DNA end fits TRBJ2-7 better. CDR3 length: 13 amino acids. The germline V gene has CDR1 SGDLS and CDR2 YYNGEE. CDR3 coding DNA: TGTGCCAGCAGCGTAGAGGGGGCAGGCGAGCAGTACTTC. It codes for CASSVEGAGEQYF.

This clonotype was observed many times. A much bigger clone sits one base away, suggesting this may be a read error. The chain has TRBV27 and TRBJ2-7; 7 bases match TRBD1. This CDR3 is 14 amino acids long. V gave up 3 bases and J gave up 7 bases; unmatched junction bases: 9. Germline CDR1 is MNHEY and CDR2 is SMNVEV (reference sequence). The CDR3 region is CASSLRQGHGEQYF. The CDR3, as DNA: TGTGCCAGCAGTTTGAGACAGGGTCATGGGGAGCAGTACTTC.

This clonotype was observed a handful of times. This chain links TRBV6-2 or TRBV6-3 with TRBJ2-7; D gene uncertain. In germline, CDR1 is MNHEY, CDR2 SVGEGT. Trimming stripped 4 bases from V and 0 bases from J, with 4 bases between. This CDR3 has 12 residues. DNA for the CDR3: TGTGCCAGCAGTTTTTACTCCTACGAGCAGTACTTC. This translates into CASSFYSYEQYF.

This chain joins TRBV5-1 and TRBJ2-1; D is unresolved. Between the trimmed V and J ends, which lost 3 bases and 7 bases, there was a span of 14 bases. CDR1 and CDR2 (germline): SGHRS, YFSETQ. CDR3 size: 14 residues. The CDR3 DNA sequence: TGCGCCAGCAGCTCCGAAGGACGGGCAAATGAGCAGTTCTTC. Protein: CASSSEGRANEQFF.

V is TRBV5-1 and J is TRBJ2-1; 8 bases are a match to TRBD2. The CDR3 spans 15 residues. With V trimmed by 3 bases and J by 12 bases, 14 bases remained unmatched. Per germline, CDR1 SGHRS and CDR2 YFSETQ. CDR3 nucleotide sequence: TGCGCCAGCAGCTGGGTGTCGGGGACTAGAGGTGGGCAGTTCTTC. Protein sequence: CASSWVSGTRGGQFF. The full variable domain, completed using reference TRBV5-1 and TRBJ2-1, is KAGVTQTPRYLIKTRGQQVTLSCSPISGHRSVSWYQQTPGQGLQFLFEYFSETQRNKGNFPGRFSGRQFSNSRSEMNVSTLELGDSALYLCASSWVSGTRGGQFFGPGTRLTVL.

DNA of the CDR3: TGTGCCAGCAGCCTCTGGGGAGGGTTGGGAGAGACCCAGTACTTC. It is translated as CASSLWGGLGETQYF. The chain links TRBV6-5 to TRBJ2-5; 7 bases line up with TRBD2. Trimming cost V 6 bases and J 4 bases; bases outside gene matches: 11. Germline-derived CDR1 and CDR2 are MNHEY and SVGAGI. CDR3 length: 15 residues.

This clonotype was counted between two and nine times. This chain connects TRBV29-1 to TRBJ1-5, with D possibly being TRBD1 (5 bases). The CDR3 consists of 13 residues. V lost 5 bases, J lost 3 bases, and 11 bases lay in between. Looked up from germline, CDR1 is SQVTM and CDR2 is ANQGSEA. The CDR3 region has the DNA TGCAGCGTTTCGCAGGGCCTCAATCAGCCCCAGCATTTT. This sequence encodes CSVSQGLNQPQHF. Drawing the rest from reference TRBV29-1 and TRBJ1-5, the complete variable domain is SAVISQKPSRDICQRGTSLTIQCQVDSQVTMMFWYRQQPGQSLTLIATANQGSEATYESGFVIDKFPISRPNLTFSTLTVSNMSPEDSSIYLCSVSQGLNQPQHFGDGTRLSIL.

The chain couples TRBV9 to TRBJ1-2; TRBD1 matches at 9 bases. The CDR3 runs to 15 residues. Germline CDR1 is SGDLS and CDR2 is YYNGEE. The ends lost 4 bases at V and 8 bases at J; junction bases unmatched: 12. Here the CDR3 reads CASSPRTGAQIGYTF. DNA of the CDR3: TGTGCCAGCAGCCCGAGGACAGGGGCCCAGATAGGCTACACCTTC.

This clonotype has only a few counts. The chain joins TRBV29-1 to TRBJ2-1, with D unclear. Germline CDR1 SQVTM, CDR2 ANQGSEA. The CDR3 has 11 residues. The V end lost 6 bases, the J end lost 5 bases, and 8 bases lay between the germline ends. CDR3 protein: CSVQRHNEQFF. CDR3 nucleotide sequence: TGCAGCGTCCAGAGACACAATGAGCAGTTCTTC.